A single sample is the source of the 4 T cell receptor beta chains below, sequenced in a study of cytomegalovirus exposure and HLA in healthy donors. Use of 60 Vbeta and 13 Jbeta primers characterized the PCR. Sequencing was performed with immunoSEQ multiplex PCR; in TCRdb, only in-frame clones are kept and a portion is missing. This repertoire shows fewer than 200,000 clones, approximately 79% found once; its top ten account for 4.3%. The sample comprised PBMCs. The receptors derive from a man aged 40-55 years in good health and CMV-seronegative.

CDR3 bases: TGTGCCAGCAGCCCAAAACAAGGGGGACCAACCTTGATGAACACTGAAGCTTTCTTT. Its protein product is CASSPKQGGPTLMNTEAFF. V usage is TRBV7-9 and J usage is TRBJ1-1; a possible D gene is TRBD1 (6 bases). Germline V gene sequence: CDR1 SEHNR, CDR2 FQNEAQ (reference sequence). V lost 5 bases to trimming and J lost 0 bases, with 25 bases between them. CDR3 length: 19 amino acids.

The chain has TRBV30 and TRBJ2-2; TRBD1 aligns across 7 bases. The CDR3 sequence is 11 residues long. Germline lookup yields CDR1 GTSNPN and CDR2 SVGIG (reference sequence). V was pared by 6 bases and J by 7 bases, with 2 bases of the junction left unmatched. The chain's CDR3 is CACQGDGELFF. In DNA form, the CDR3 reads TGTGCCTGCCAGGGGGACGGGGAGCTGTTTTTT.

The V call is TRBV2, the J call TRBJ2-5; TRBD2 matches 8 bases. TRBJ2-7 matches the DNA end more closely, so the J call is doubtful. The germline gives CDR1 SNHLY, CDR2 FYNNEI. The CDR3 runs 18 residues. Here the CDR3 reads CASSPRGSGVPSSYEQYF. Written as DNA, the CDR3 is TGTGCCAGCAGTCCCCGAGGTAGCGGGGTACCAAGCTCCTACGAGCAGTACTTC.

As regards this clone: The sample carries other DNA sequences with the same CDR3. CDR3 loop: CASSWALSSGANVLTF. The CDR3 DNA reads TGTGCCAGCAGTTGGGCTTTAAGCTCTGGGGCCAACGTCCTGACTTTC. The rearrangement uses TRBV6-5 and TRBJ2-6; D gene uncertain. V was shortened by 4 bases and J by 0 bases, with 10 bases between the two germline ends. Germline V gives CDR1 MNHEY, CDR2 SVGAGI. This CDR3 is built from 16 residues.